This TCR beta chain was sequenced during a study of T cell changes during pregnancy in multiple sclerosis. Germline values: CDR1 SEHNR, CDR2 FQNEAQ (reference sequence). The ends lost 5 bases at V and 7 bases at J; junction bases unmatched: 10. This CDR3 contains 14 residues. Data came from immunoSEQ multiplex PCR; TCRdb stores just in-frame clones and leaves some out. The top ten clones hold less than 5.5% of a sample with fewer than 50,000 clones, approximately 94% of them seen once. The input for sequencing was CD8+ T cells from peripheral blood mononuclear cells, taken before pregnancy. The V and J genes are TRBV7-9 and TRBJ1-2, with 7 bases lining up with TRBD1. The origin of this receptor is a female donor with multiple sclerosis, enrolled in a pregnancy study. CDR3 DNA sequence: TGTGCCAGCAGCCTGAACAGGGGTACGGGTGGCTACACCTTC. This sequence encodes CASSLNRGTGGYTF.